Presented here are 30 T cell receptor beta chains from one specimen sequenced in a study of CD8 T cells in ankylosing spondylitis. Study-wide results and limits: A TCR beta motif of about 8 highly homologous variants appeared characteristic of ankylosing spondylitis blood.

Their specific antigens are unknown. TCRdb re-analysed the 5' RACE reads in MiXCR, keeping a single row per CDR3 protein. The sample includes about 840,000 distinct CDR3 sequences, roughly 10% of them seen just once. The sample taken for sequencing was blood, either unsorted or a sorted T cell fraction (not recorded which). The receptors derive from a male donor with ankylosing spondylitis.

V and J are TRBV4-3 and TRBJ2-7, with D possibly matching TRBD2 (5 bases). Germline-derived CDR1 and CDR2 are LGHNA and YSLEER. V was cut by 1 base and J by 2 bases, with 12 bases left in between. The CDR3 totals 15 residues. The chain's CDR3 is CASSQGFGDTYEQYF. Written as DNA, the CDR3 is TGCGCCAGCAGCCAAGGGTTCGGGGATACCTACGAGCAGTACTTC.

This clonotype has a count of ten or more. This chain joins TRBV20-1 and TRBJ2-1, with 15 nucleotides matching TRBD2. The V segment lost 6 bases and the J segment 8 bases; nucleotides outside the gene matches: 11. This CDR3 is built from 16 residues. CDR1 DFQATT and CDR2 SNEGSKA come from the germline V gene (reference sequence). In nucleotides, the CDR3 is TGCAGTGCCCGGAGGACTAGCGGGAGGGCCTGGTATGAGCAGTTCTTC. It specifies CSARRTSGRAWYEQFF.

This clonotype was detected only a few times. The chain joins TRBV20-1 to TRBJ2-3; a possible D gene is TRBD2 (6 bases). Trimming took off 3 bases at V and 0 bases at J, with 13 bases between the two ends. CDR1 is DFQATT, CDR2 SNEGSKA, per germline (reference sequence). The CDR3 totals 15 residues. CDR3: CSASAVSGSTDTQYF. In DNA, the CDR3 is TGCAGTGCTAGTGCCGTGAGCGGGAGCACAGATACGCAGTATTTT.

There are a few counts of this clonotype. This sequence joins TRBV6-5 and TRBJ2-3; possibly TRBD1 for D (5 bases). V gave up 2 bases and J gave up 1 base, with 7 bases separating them. The CDR3 is made up of 14 amino acids. Germline lookup yields CDR1 MNHEY and CDR2 SVGAGI. The CDR3 loop is CASSYRGGTDTQYF. In DNA form, the CDR3 reads TGTGCCAGCAGTTACAGGGGCGGCACAGATACGCAGTATTTT.

The chain couples TRBV9 to TRBJ2-7; TRBD1 is a possible D gene (6 bases). Trimming cost V 4 bases and J 0 bases, with 11 bases left between them. Germline assignment: CDR1 SGDLS and CDR2 YYNGEE. The CDR3 spans 14 residues. CDR3 bases: TGTGCCAGCAGCAGACAGGTTAGCTCCTACGAGCAGTACTTC. Translated: CASSRQVSSYEQYF.

This clonotype was counted between two and nine times. The chain carries TRBV7-2 and TRBJ1-1; D unclear. Trimming shortened V by 7 bases and J by 2 bases, and 11 bases separated the two germline ends. This CDR3 has 13 residues. The germline gives CDR1 SGHTA, CDR2 FQGNSA. The CDR3 DNA reads TGTGCCAGCACCTTGTTTTCTAACACTGAAGCTTTCTTT. It translates to CASTLFSNTEAFF.

This clonotype was found a few times. The CDR3 protein is CSARMPSSGANVLTF. In DNA, the CDR3 is TGCAGTGCTAGGATGCCGAGCTCTGGGGCCAACGTCCTGACTTTC. The chain joins TRBV20-1 to TRBJ2-6; D remains unclear. V was pared by 3 bases and J by 0 bases, with 9 bases between. The length of the CDR3 is 15 residues. Per germline, CDR1 DFQATT and CDR2 SNEGSKA (reference sequence).

This clonotype was seen ten or more times. The gene calls are TRBV10-3 and TRBJ1-2; possible D gene TRBD1, 6 bases. Deletions cut 11 bases from V and 4 bases from J, with 14 bases between. Germline V gives CDR1 ENHRY, CDR2 SYGVKD. The CDR3 loop spans 12 amino acids. DNA of the CDR3: TGTGCCGCGTGGGAAGGGGGCTATGGCTACACCTTC. As protein: CAAWEGGYGYTF.

This clonotype was seen at least ten times. This chain uses TRBV20-1 with TRBJ2-1; possibly TRBD1 or TRBD2 for D (5 bases each). Germline V gene lookup returns CDR1 DFQATT and CDR2 SNEGSKA (reference sequence). The V end was cut by 6 bases, the J end by 0 bases, with 15 bases between. CDR3 length equals 15 residues. Written as DNA, the CDR3 is TGCAGTGCCCAAGGGGAGCAGAGCTCCTACAATGAGCAGTTCTTC. Translated, it gives CSAQGEQSSYNEQFF.

This clonotype was observed a few times. CDR3 bases: TGCGCCAGCAGCTTGGGAGGGGTGCCTGAGGAGACCCAGTACTTC. This encodes CASSLGGVPEETQYF. The chain employs TRBV5-1 and TRBJ2-5; tentatively, D is TRBD1 or TRBD2 (5 bases each). Germline V gene data show CDR1 as SGHRS and CDR2 as YFSETQ. The CDR3 consists of 15 residues. V lost 0 bases and J lost 5, with 14 bases in between.

The chain uses TRBV7-3 and TRBJ2-7; TRBD1 or TRBD2 may be the D gene (5 bases each). The CDR3 consists of 14 residues. The V gene lost 4 bases and the J gene lost 7 bases, with 17 bases spanning the gap. CDR1 and CDR2 (germline): SGHTA, FQGTGA. CDR3 DNA: TGTGCCAGCAGCTCGAACCGGGACCGCTGGGAGCAGTACTTC. It codes for CASSSNRDRWEQYF.

The chain employs TRBV7-2 and TRBJ2-7, with D perhaps matching TRBD1 or TRBD2 (5 bases each). Germline V gene sequence: CDR1 SGHTA, CDR2 FQGNSA. The ends were cut back, 1 base at V and 4 bases at J, with 14 bases in the middle. This CDR3 contains 15 residues. Written as DNA, the CDR3 is TGTGCCAGCAGCTTAGACTGGGACGGACCTTACGAGCAGTACTTC. Its protein is CASSLDWDGPYEQYF.

This clonotype was counted ten times or more. V gene TRBV5-1 combines with J gene TRBJ2-1; D is possibly TRBD2 (5 bases). The germline V gene has CDR1 SGHRS and CDR2 YFSETQ. V gave up 1 base and J gave up 7 bases, with 9 bases separating them. The CDR3 runs to 13 residues. As DNA, the CDR3 is TGCGCCAGCAGCTTGCCATCGGGAAATGAGCAGTTCTTC. Protein: CASSLPSGNEQFF. The full variable domain, in which reference TRBV5-1 and TRBJ2-1 provide the parts outside the CDR3, is KAGVTQTPRYLIKTRGQQVTLSCSPISGHRSVSWYQQTPGQGLQFLFEYFSETQRNKGNFPGRFSGRQFSNSRSEMNVSTLELGDSALYLCASSLPSGNEQFFGPGTRLTVL.

This clonotype was observed a handful of times. One base away lies a much larger clone, so this may be a sequencing read error. V is TRBV6-5 and J is TRBJ1-1; D is ambiguous. The V end was cut by 2 bases, the J end by 1 base, with 5 bases between. The CDR3 runs to 13 residues. The germline V gene encodes CDR1 MNHEY and CDR2 SVGAGI. The CDR3 nucleotides read TGTGCCAGCAGTTACGAAGGGAACACTGAAGCTTTCTTT. Translated, it gives CASSYEGNTEAFF.

In this sample, this clonotype turned up a few times. The chain links TRBV25-1 to TRBJ2-5; 7 positions agree with TRBD2. Unmatched junction bases numbered 13, after V lost 3 bases and J lost 6 bases. This CDR3 region has 16 residues. CDR1 is MGHDK, CDR2 SYGVNS, per germline. The CDR3 coding sequence is TGTGCCAGCAGTGACCCCCGGAGCGGGATTGAGAAGACCCAGTACTTC. It codes for CASSDPRSGIEKTQYF.

A few counts support this clonotype. The chain employs TRBV12-3 or TRBV12-4 and TRBJ2-5; tentatively, D is TRBD1 (7 bases). V lost 3 bases to trimming and J lost 5 bases, with 22 bases between them. The CDR3 totals 17 residues. CDR3: CASSFRLRGLEGETQYF. The CDR3 bases are TGTGCCAGCAGTTTCCGTCTCAGGGGGTTGGAGGGGGAGACCCAGTACTTC.

The chain couples TRBV5-1 to TRBJ2-4; 7 bases line up with TRBD1. J lost 10 bases, V lost 4 bases, and 5 bases had no gene match. CDR1 and CDR2 from the germline V gene are SGHRS and YFSETQ. The CDR3 extends over 12 amino acids. CDR3 residues: CASSDPGQIQYF. CDR3 nucleotides: TGCGCCAGCAGCGATCCGGGACAGATTCAGTACTTC.

This clonotype was observed at least ten times. The chain carries TRBV7-3 and TRBJ1-1; D uncertain. Germline V gene lookup returns CDR1 SGHTA and CDR2 FQGTGA. V gave up 5 bases and J gave up 7 bases, with 14 bases separating them. The CDR3 runs 13 residues. DNA of the CDR3: TGTGCCAGCAGCGTAAACCGGGAGATTGAAGCTTTCTTT. It codes for CASSVNREIEAFF.

This chain connects TRBV10-3 to TRBJ2-7, with 8 nucleotides matching TRBD2. The CDR3 is made up of 12 amino acids. The J segment lost 3 bases and the V segment lost 10 bases, leaving 5 bases of the junction unmatched. The germline CDR1 and CDR2 sequences are ENHRY and SYGVKD. The CDR3 region has the DNA TGTGCCAGCACTAGCGGCCACTACGAGCAGTACTTC. Amino acid sequence: CASTSGHYEQYF.

This clonotype turned up a few times. The chain joins TRBV20-1 to TRBJ2-7, with 9 nucleotides matching TRBD1. Per the germline V gene, CDR1 is DFQATT and CDR2 is SNEGSKA (reference sequence). The length of the CDR3 is 13 residues. Unmatched junction bases numbered 8, after V lost 6 bases and J lost 5 bases. CDR3 sequence reads: CSAPGQGGDEQYF. CDR3 nucleotide sequence: TGCAGTGCCCCGGGACAGGGAGGCGACGAGCAGTACTTC.

This clonotype was seen repeatedly, ten times or more. V is TRBV29-1 and J is TRBJ1-2; perhaps TRBD1 as D (5 bases). Trimming cost V 7 bases and J 2 bases, with 17 bases left between them. CDR1 SQVTM and CDR2 ANQGSEA come from the germline V gene. The CDR3 covers 14 residues. The CDR3 protein is CSAGRGHLNYGYTF. The DNA of the CDR3 is TGCAGCGCCGGAAGAGGACACCTAAACTATGGCTACACCTTC. Full variable domain (outside the CDR3, taken from reference TRBV29-1 and TRBJ1-2): SAVISQKPSRDICQRGTSLTIQCQVDSQVTMMFWYRQQPGQSLTLIATANQGSEATYESGFVIDKFPISRPNLTFSTLTVSNMSPEDSSIYLCSAGRGHLNYGYTFGSGTRLTVV.

The V call is TRBV12-5, the J call TRBJ2-3; D not certain. V was pared by 3 bases and J by 6 bases, with 10 bases between. Germline V CDR1 and CDR2: LGHNT, FRNRAP. The length of the CDR3 is 13 residues. CDR3 DNA sequence: TGTGCTAGTGGTTTAAGCAGTTCGGATACGCAGTATTTT. Its translation is CASGLSSSDTQYF.

In this sample, this clonotype turned up many times. The chain carries TRBV7-2 and TRBJ2-1; D not certain. Per the germline V gene, CDR1 is SGHTA and CDR2 is FQGNSA. CDR3 length equals 15 residues. V was shortened by 3 bases and J by 4 bases, with 13 bases between the two germline ends. CDR3 DNA: TGTGCCAGCAGCTTCGTTAGCTCGGAATACAATGAGCAGTTCTTC. It yields the protein CASSFVSSEYNEQFF.

This clonotype was seen only a few times. For the CDR3, the DNA is TGTGCCAGCTCACCTCGACAGGGTTCGGTCACCGGGGAGCTGTTTTTT. It encodes CASSPRQGSVTGELFF. The chain combines TRBV18 with TRBJ2-2, with 7 bases lining up with TRBD1. The trim removed 3 bases at V and 4 bases at J, leaving 8 bases unmatched. Germline V gene sequence: CDR1 KGHSH, CDR2 LQKENI. The CDR3 loop spans 16 amino acids.

V usage is TRBV29-1 and J usage is TRBJ2-1; D unclear. The CDR3 is made up of 12 amino acids. V shed 4 bases and J shed 5 bases, with 9 bases lying between them. From germline, CDR1 is SQVTM and CDR2 ANQGSEA. In DNA form, the CDR3 reads TGCAGCGTTGCCGCCTGGAACAATGAGCAGTTCTTC. It translates to CSVAAWNNEQFF.

V is TRBV20-1 and J is TRBJ2-3, with no clear D. V was trimmed by 0 bases and J by 1 base, leaving 8 bases between them. Germline V gene data show CDR1 as DFQATT and CDR2 as SNEGSKA (reference sequence). CDR3 length: 14 residues. CDR3 in DNA: TGCAGTGCTAGAGACCCCAGTCGCACAGATACGCAGTATTTT. Protein product: CSARDPSRTDTQYF.

The chain carries TRBV25-1 and TRBJ2-1; 8 bases align to TRBD2. V lost 1 base and J lost 2; bases outside the gene matches: 4. CDR3 length: 16 amino acids. The germline gives CDR1 MGHDK, CDR2 SYGVNS. In nucleotides, the CDR3 is TGTGCCAGCAGTGAATTAGCGGGACCAGCCTACAATGAGCAGTTCTTC. This translates into CASSELAGPAYNEQFF.

The chain links TRBV28 to TRBJ2-4; D not certain. Trimming left V 5 bases short and J 0 bases short, with 11 bases between. CDR3 size: 15 residues. Germline CDR1 reads MDHEN; CDR2 reads SYDVKM. The CDR3 loop reads CASSANTVAKNIQYF. The CDR3 nucleotides are TGTGCCAGCAGTGCCAATACAGTAGCCAAAAACATTCAGTACTTC. Full variable domain (rest looked up from reference TRBV28 and TRBJ2-4): DVKVTQSSRYLVKRTGEKVFLECVQDMDHENMFWYRQDPGLGLRLIYFSYDVKMKEKGDIPEGYSVSREKKERFSLILESASTNQTSMYLCASSANTVAKNIQYFGAGTRLSVL.

The sample holds one count of this clonotype. This chain connects TRBV20-1 to TRBJ2-7; D gene ambiguous. Germline CDR1 is DFQATT and CDR2 is SNEGSKA (reference sequence). Trimming left V 4 bases short and J 7 bases short, with 20 bases between. The CDR3 covers 14 residues. CDR3 protein: CSATSRPYDGEQYF. In DNA, the CDR3 is TGCAGTGCTACTAGTCGCCCCTACGATGGGGAGCAGTACTTC.

The CDR3 DNA sequence: TGTGCCAGCAGACCACAGGGAAACGAGCAGTACTTC. Translating gives CASRPQGNEQYF. This rearrangement joins TRBV6-6 to TRBJ2-7; the D gene is possibly TRBD1 (6 bases). Germline-derived CDR1 and CDR2 are MNHNY and SVGAGI (reference sequence). The CDR3 length is 12 residues. V gave up 6 bases and J gave up 5 bases, with 11 bases separating them.